A selection of T cell receptor beta chains follows, all from one sample in a study of control samples from healthy donors and cancer patients. The data were produced by immunoSEQ multiplex PCR, yet TCRdb's version contains in-frame clones alone and is incomplete. The sample consists of 150,000 or so clones, approximately 90% of them appearing once. Sequencing was performed on blood. The receptors stem from a man in his forties in good health. Both conserved end residues are part of each CDR3. Fields, in order: J gene, D gene, clone size, V gene, CDR3 DNA, CDR3 protein. The D gene is left open where the match is weak. Clone size is not always given. Where it is, it says once, few, many or a class for expanded clones.

j_call: TRBJ1-2; d_call: NA; clone_size: NA; v_call: TRBV19; cdr3_nt: TGTGCCAGTAGTATGAACAGCAGATATGGCTACACCTTC; cdr3_aa: CASSMNSRYGYTF
j_call: TRBJ1-3; d_call: TRBD1; clone_size: NA; v_call: TRBV28; cdr3_nt: TGTGCCAGCTCAAGAGGACAGGGCAGAAACACCATATATTTT; cdr3_aa: CASSRGQGRNTIYF
j_call: TRBJ1-5; d_call: NA; clone_size: NA; v_call: TRBV12-3/TRBV12-4; cdr3_nt: TGTGCCAGCAGTAGGGGCAGATATCAGCCCCAGCATTTT; cdr3_aa: CASSRGRYQPQHF
j_call: TRBJ2-7; d_call: NA; clone_size: few; v_call: TRBV12-3/TRBV12-4; cdr3_nt: TGTGCCAGTGTGGACGGGAGTGCCTACGAGCAGTACTTC; cdr3_aa: CASVDGSAYEQYF
j_call: TRBJ1-2; d_call: TRBD1; clone_size: NA; v_call: TRBV27; cdr3_nt: TGTGCCAGCAGTTTAACCGGGACAGGAGTCATCTATGGCTACACCTTC; cdr3_aa: CASSLTGTGVIYGYTF
j_call: TRBJ2-5; d_call: NA; clone_size: NA; v_call: TRBV4-1; cdr3_nt: TGCGCCAGCAGCCAGCTCCTCAAACGCGGGTATCAAGAGACCCAGTACTTC; cdr3_aa: CASSQLLKRGYQETQYF
j_call: TRBJ2-6; d_call: NA; clone_size: NA; v_call: TRBV6-1; cdr3_nt: TGTGCCAGCAGTGAAGAGGACGGCTCTGGGGCCAACGTCCTGACTTTC; cdr3_aa: CASSEEDGSGANVLTF
j_call: TRBJ2-1; d_call: NA; clone_size: NA; v_call: TRBV2; cdr3_nt: TGTGCCAGCTGTCGAATGAGCTCCTACAATGAGCAGTTCTTC; cdr3_aa: CASCRMSSYNEQFF
j_call: TRBJ2-3; d_call: TRBD1; clone_size: NA; v_call: TRBV7-9; cdr3_nt: TGTGCCAGCAGAGAAACAGGGGGTCCAGATACGCAGTATTTT; cdr3_aa: CASRETGGPDTQYF
j_call: TRBJ1-2; d_call: NA; clone_size: once; v_call: TRBV9; cdr3_nt: TGTGCCAGCAGCGTAGCTACAGGGTCGCATAACTATGGCTACACCTTC; cdr3_aa: CASSVATGSHNYGYTF
j_call: TRBJ1-5; d_call: NA; clone_size: NA; v_call: TRBV2; cdr3_nt: TGTGCCAGCAGTGACGTGGAGGCTAGCAATCAGCCCCAGCATTTT; cdr3_aa: CASSDVEASNQPQHF
j_call: TRBJ2-7; d_call: TRBD1; clone_size: NA; v_call: TRBV24-1; cdr3_nt: TGTGCCACCAGTGATTCGGGACAGGGCGACGAGCAGTACTTC; cdr3_aa: CATSDSGQGDEQYF
j_call: TRBJ2-3; d_call: TRBD2; clone_size: NA; v_call: TRBV7-9; cdr3_nt: TGTGCCAGCAGCCGTTACCGGGAGGCGCAGTATTTT; cdr3_aa: CASSRYREAQYF
j_call: TRBJ2-1; d_call: NA; clone_size: NA; v_call: TRBV5-1; cdr3_nt: TGCGCCAGCAGCAACGACGGACCCTACAATGAGCAGTTCTTC; cdr3_aa: CASSNDGPYNEQFF
j_call: TRBJ2-1; d_call: NA; clone_size: NA; v_call: TRBV11-3; cdr3_nt: TGTGCCAGCAGCTTGAATGGTTTTGATAGGTCCTACAATGAGCAGTTCTTC; cdr3_aa: CASSLNGFDRSYNEQFF
j_call: TRBJ1-1; d_call: NA; clone_size: few; v_call: TRBV5-8; cdr3_nt: TGTGCCAGCAGCTTCCCCCAGAACACTGAAGCTTTCTTT; cdr3_aa: CASSFPQNTEAFF
j_call: TRBJ1-1; d_call: NA; clone_size: NA; v_call: TRBV5-6; cdr3_nt: TGTGCCAGCAGCGCCAGGGCGGGCACTGAAGCTTTCTTT; cdr3_aa: CASSARAGTEAFF
j_call: TRBJ1-1; d_call: TRBD1; clone_size: NA; v_call: TRBV3-1/TRBV3-2; cdr3_nt: TGTGCCAGCAGCCAAGATAGGATAACAGGGGTGACTGAAGCTTTCTTT; cdr3_aa: CASSQDRITGVTEAFF
j_call: TRBJ2-1; d_call: NA; clone_size: NA; v_call: TRBV20-1; cdr3_nt: TGCAGTGTACGGGGGGCCGATGAGCAGTTCTTC; cdr3_aa: CSVRGADEQFF
j_call: TRBJ2-3; d_call: TRBD1; clone_size: NA; v_call: TRBV19; cdr3_nt: TGTGCCCGACCGGGACAGCACACAGATACGCAGTATTTT; cdr3_aa: CARPGQHTDTQYF
j_call: TRBJ2-5; d_call: TRBD1; clone_size: NA; v_call: TRBV6-1; cdr3_nt: TGTGCCAGCAGAGAAGGGGGCATGGAGACCCAGTACTTC; cdr3_aa: CASREGGMETQYF
j_call: TRBJ2-1; d_call: TRBD2; clone_size: NA; v_call: TRBV5-4; cdr3_nt: TGTGCCAGCAGGAAAAGCGGGGGTGCAGATGAGCAGTTCTTC; cdr3_aa: CASRKSGGADEQFF
j_call: TRBJ2-3; d_call: NA; clone_size: NA; v_call: TRBV20-1; cdr3_nt: TGCAGTGTGTTCCGCACAGATACGCAGTATTTT; cdr3_aa: CSVFRTDTQYF
j_call: TRBJ2-5; d_call: NA; clone_size: NA; v_call: TRBV14; cdr3_nt: TGTGCCAGCAGCCAACCCCCGGGATCTTTTGAGGAGACCCAGTACTTC; cdr3_aa: CASSQPPGSFEETQYF
j_call: TRBJ1-5; d_call: TRBD1; clone_size: NA; v_call: TRBV28; cdr3_nt: TGTGCCAGCATGTGGACAGGGCGTGGGATTAGCAATCAGCCCCAGCATTTT; cdr3_aa: CASMWTGRGISNQPQHF
j_call: TRBJ2-7; d_call: TRBD1; clone_size: NA; v_call: TRBV5-4; cdr3_nt: TGTGCCAGCAGCTTGGTAGGACAGGCATACGAGCAGTACTTC; cdr3_aa: CASSLVGQAYEQYF
j_call: TRBJ2-7; d_call: TRBD1; clone_size: NA; v_call: TRBV7-2; cdr3_nt: TGTGCCAGCAGCTCACGGGACAGGGTTGAGACCTACGAGCAGTACTTC; cdr3_aa: CASSSRDRVETYEQYF
j_call: TRBJ1-2; d_call: NA; clone_size: NA; v_call: TRBV30; cdr3_nt: TGTGCCTGGAGTCCTCAGACAATCACAAACTATGGCTACACCTTC; cdr3_aa: CAWSPQTITNYGYTF
j_call: TRBJ1-5; d_call: NA; clone_size: NA; v_call: TRBV2; cdr3_nt: TGTGCCAGCAGAGACAGTAGCAATCAGCCCCAGCATTTT; cdr3_aa: CASRDSSNQPQHF
j_call: TRBJ1-1; d_call: NA; clone_size: once; v_call: TRBV30; cdr3_nt: TGTGCCTGGGGTTGGAACACTGAAGCTTTCTTT; cdr3_aa: CAWGWNTEAFF
j_call: TRBJ2-2; d_call: NA; clone_size: NA; v_call: TRBV3-1/TRBV3-2; cdr3_nt: TGTGCCAGCTCGGACGGGGAGAACACCGGGGAGCTGTTTTTT; cdr3_aa: CASSDGENTGELFF
j_call: TRBJ2-3; d_call: TRBD1; clone_size: NA; v_call: TRBV27; cdr3_nt: TGTGCCAGCAGTTACACAGGGGGCTCCTTTTATACGCAGTATTTT; cdr3_aa: CASSYTGGSFYTQYF
j_call: TRBJ1-1; d_call: NA; clone_size: NA; v_call: TRBV5-5; cdr3_nt: TGTGCCAGCAGCTTGCAGGGGAACACTGAAGCCTTCTTT; cdr3_aa: CASSLQGNTEAFF
j_call: TRBJ2-5; d_call: NA; clone_size: NA; v_call: TRBV5-1; cdr3_nt: TGCGCCAGCAGCTTGTCCCCCCAAGAGACCCAGTACTTC; cdr3_aa: CASSLSPQETQYF
j_call: TRBJ2-7; d_call: TRBD1; clone_size: NA; v_call: TRBV10-3; cdr3_nt: TGTGCCATCAGACCGACAGGGGCGGTGAACGAGCAGTACTTC; cdr3_aa: CAIRPTGAVNEQYF
j_call: TRBJ2-7; d_call: NA; clone_size: NA; v_call: TRBV16; cdr3_nt: TGTGCCAGCAGCCAAACAGTTTTGGGGAACGAGCAGTACTTC; cdr3_aa: CASSQTVLGNEQYF
j_call: TRBJ2-7; d_call: NA; clone_size: NA; v_call: TRBV5-1; cdr3_nt: TGCGCCAGCAGCTTGGTTTCAAACTCCTACGAGCAGTACTTC; cdr3_aa: CASSLVSNSYEQYF
j_call: TRBJ2-3; d_call: TRBD2; clone_size: NA; v_call: TRBV10-3; cdr3_nt: TGTGCCATCAGTATACTAGCGGGGTCGAGCACAGATACGCAGTATTTT; cdr3_aa: CAISILAGSSTDTQYF
j_call: TRBJ2-7; d_call: NA; clone_size: NA; v_call: TRBV28; cdr3_nt: TGTGCCAGGGAAGGGGAGCAGTACTTC; cdr3_aa: CAREGEQYF
j_call: TRBJ2-1; d_call: TRBD2; clone_size: NA; v_call: TRBV19; cdr3_nt: TGTGCCAGTAGTCCTTTCGGGGGGGCCTCTCCTGAGCAGTTCTTC; cdr3_aa: CASSPFGGASPEQFF
j_call: TRBJ1-6; d_call: NA; clone_size: NA; v_call: TRBV5-1; cdr3_nt: TGCGCCAGCAGCTCTGGTGACACCGCTAATTCACCCCTCCACTTT; cdr3_aa: CASSSGDTANSPLHF